Below are 9 T cell receptor beta chains sequenced from a single sample in a study of blood T cell repertoires in COVID-19. Assay: immunoSEQ multiplex PCR; the TCRdb copy retains only in-frame clones and omits some. The sample has about 91,000 clones, around 79% seen once; the top ten hold around 10%. The sequenced sample was peripheral blood. These receptor sequences come from a woman aged 80 or over with acute or convalescent COVID-19.

There are a few counts of this clone. The gene calls are TRBV21-1 and TRBJ1-6. TRBV21-1 is shown as a pseudogene. The length of the CDR3 is 15 residues. The CDR3 region has the DNA TGTGCCAGCAGCTCCCGCCGGCCGGGAAATTCACCCCTCCACTTT. Its protein product is CASSSRRPGNSPLHF.

This clone has just a few counts. Written as DNA, the CDR3 is TGTGCCATCAGTGACTCGCGGGATACGCAGTATTTT. It specifies CAISDSRDTQYF. V gene TRBV10-3 combines with J gene TRBJ2-3; D is unresolved. Between the trimmed V and J ends, which lost 3 bases and 6 bases, there was a span of 7 bases. This CDR3 has 12 amino acids. Germline V gene sequence: CDR1 ENHRY, CDR2 SYGVKD.

This clone has more than one count but fewer than ten. The chain couples TRBV15 to TRBJ1-1, with D unresolved. The CDR3 is 13 residues long. In germline, CDR1 is LNHNV, CDR2 YYDKDF (reference sequence). V was cut by 0 bases and J by 1 base, with 3 bases left in between. The CDR3: CATSRDQNTEAFF. The DNA of the CDR3 is TGTGCCACCAGCAGAGATCAGAACACTGAAGCTTTCTTT.

The chain's CDR3 is CASSLRDTVLSHGYTF. CDR3 nucleotide sequence: TGTGCCAGCAGCTTAAGGGACACTGTCTTGTCTCATGGCTACACCTTC. This chain connects TRBV11-2 to TRBJ1-2; tentatively, D is TRBD1 (6 bases). CDR1 SGHAT and CDR2 FQNNGV come from the germline V gene. CDR3 size: 16 residues. V was cut by 2 bases and J by 6 bases, with 19 bases left in between.

The J gene is TRBJ2-5, the V gene TRBV14; D perhaps matches TRBD1 (6 bases). Germline V gene sequence: CDR1 SGHDN, CDR2 FVKESK. The CDR3 has 17 residues. V was trimmed by 1 base and J by 2 bases, leaving 17 bases between them. The CDR3 region is CASSQAGAWFRQETQYF. The CDR3 DNA sequence: TGTGCCAGCAGCCAAGCAGGGGCATGGTTTCGGCAAGAGACCCAGTACTTC.

CDR3 amino acids: CASSSRQGGNEQFF. Written as DNA, the CDR3 is TGTGCCAGCAGCTCACGACAGGGAGGCAATGAGCAGTTCTTC. This chain links TRBV5-4 with TRBJ2-1, with D possibly being TRBD1 (7 bases). The CDR3 loop spans 14 amino acids. Germline V lookup: CDR1 SGHNT, CDR2 YYREEE (reference sequence). The V and J ends lost 3 bases and 6 bases respectively, with 13 bases between them.

This chain links TRBV3-1 (or the pseudogene TRBV3-2) with TRBJ2-5; TRBD2 aligns across 8 bases. CDR1 and CDR2 from the germline V gene are LGHDT and YNNKEL (reference sequence). The CDR3 consists of 16 residues. Losses at the gene ends were 6 bases for V and 2 bases for J; bases not matched to a gene: 11. CDR3 nucleotides: TGTGCCAGCAGAACAGGGCAACTAGCGGCACAAGAGACCCAGTACTTC. It encodes CASRTGQLAAQETQYF.

This clone was picked up a small number of times. The chain carries TRBV28 and TRBJ2-5; perhaps TRBD2 as D (5 bases). CDR1 and CDR2 from the germline V gene are MDHEN and SYDVKM. Trimming pared 8 bases from V and 4 bases from J, leaving 11 bases between. The CDR3 loop spans 12 amino acids. CDR3 loop: CASEGSGETQYF. CDR3 bases: TGTGCCAGCGAGGGTTCAGGAGAGACCCAGTACTTC.

This clone came up many times. The V call is TRBV4-3, the J call TRBJ1-5; D gene ambiguous. From germline, CDR1 is LGHNA and CDR2 YSLEER. CDR3 size: 13 residues. Trimming took 8 bases from V and 5 from J, leaving 13 bases between them. This CDR3 is CASSLDGYQPQHF. The CDR3 coding sequence is TGCGCCAGCTCACTCGACGGGTATCAGCCCCAGCATTTT.